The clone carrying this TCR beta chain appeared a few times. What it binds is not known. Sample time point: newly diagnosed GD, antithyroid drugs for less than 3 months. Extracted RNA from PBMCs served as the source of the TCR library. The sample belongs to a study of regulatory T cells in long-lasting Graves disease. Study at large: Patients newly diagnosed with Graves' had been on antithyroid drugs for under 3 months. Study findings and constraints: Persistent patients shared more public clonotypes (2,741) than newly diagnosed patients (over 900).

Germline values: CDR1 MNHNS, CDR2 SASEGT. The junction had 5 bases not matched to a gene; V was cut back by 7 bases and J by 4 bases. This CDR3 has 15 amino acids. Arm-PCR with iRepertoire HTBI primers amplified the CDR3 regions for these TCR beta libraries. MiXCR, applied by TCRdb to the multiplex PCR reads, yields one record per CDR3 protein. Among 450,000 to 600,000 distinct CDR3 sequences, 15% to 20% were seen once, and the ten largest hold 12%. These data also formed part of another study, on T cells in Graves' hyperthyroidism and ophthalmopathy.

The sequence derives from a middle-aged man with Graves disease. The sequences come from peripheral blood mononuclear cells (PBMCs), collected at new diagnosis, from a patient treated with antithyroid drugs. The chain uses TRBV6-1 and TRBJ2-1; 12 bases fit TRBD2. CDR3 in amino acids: CASTMTSGSYNEQFF. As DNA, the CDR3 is TGTGCCAGCACGATGACTAGCGGGAGTTACAATGAGCAGTTCTTC.